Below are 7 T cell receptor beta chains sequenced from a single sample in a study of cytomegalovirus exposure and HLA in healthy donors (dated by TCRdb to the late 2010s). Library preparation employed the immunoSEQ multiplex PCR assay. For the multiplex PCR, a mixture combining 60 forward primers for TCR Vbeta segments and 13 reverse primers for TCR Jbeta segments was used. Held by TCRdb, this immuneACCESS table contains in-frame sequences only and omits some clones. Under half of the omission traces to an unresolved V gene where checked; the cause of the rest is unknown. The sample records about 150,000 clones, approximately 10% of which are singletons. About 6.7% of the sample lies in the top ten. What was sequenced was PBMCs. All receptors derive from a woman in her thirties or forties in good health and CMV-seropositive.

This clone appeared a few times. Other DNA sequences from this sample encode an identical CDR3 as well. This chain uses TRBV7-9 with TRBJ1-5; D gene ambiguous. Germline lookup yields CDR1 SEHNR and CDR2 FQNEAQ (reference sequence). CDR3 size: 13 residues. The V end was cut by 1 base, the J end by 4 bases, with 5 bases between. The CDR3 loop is CASSLDSNQPQHF. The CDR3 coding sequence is TGTGCCAGCAGCTTAGACAGTAATCAGCCCCAGCATTTT.

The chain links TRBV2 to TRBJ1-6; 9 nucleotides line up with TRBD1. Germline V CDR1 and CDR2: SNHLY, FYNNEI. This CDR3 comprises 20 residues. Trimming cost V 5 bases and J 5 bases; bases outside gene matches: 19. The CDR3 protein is CASSTPQGARSSWDNSPLHF. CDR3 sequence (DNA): TGTGCCAGCAGTACGCCACAGGGGGCGCGGAGCTCATGGGATAATTCACCCCTCCACTTT.

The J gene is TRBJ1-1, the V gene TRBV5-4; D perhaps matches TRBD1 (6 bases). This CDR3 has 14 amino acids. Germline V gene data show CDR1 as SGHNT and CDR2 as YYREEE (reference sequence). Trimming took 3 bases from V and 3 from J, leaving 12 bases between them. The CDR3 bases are TGTGCCAGCAGCTCGTTAACAGGGTACACTGAAGCTTTCTTT. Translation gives CASSSLTGYTEAFF.

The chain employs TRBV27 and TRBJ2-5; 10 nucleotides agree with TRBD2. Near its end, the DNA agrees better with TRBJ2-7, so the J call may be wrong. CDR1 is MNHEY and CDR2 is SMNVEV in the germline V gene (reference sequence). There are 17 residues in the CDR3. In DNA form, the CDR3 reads TGTGCCAGCAGTTTTCTGAGCGGGACTAGCGATTCCTACGAGCAGTACTTC. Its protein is CASSFLSGTSDSYEQYF.

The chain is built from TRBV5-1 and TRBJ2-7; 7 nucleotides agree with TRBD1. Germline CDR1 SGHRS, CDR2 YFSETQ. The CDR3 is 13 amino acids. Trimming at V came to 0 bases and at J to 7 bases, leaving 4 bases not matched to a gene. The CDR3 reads CASSLDRGTEQYF. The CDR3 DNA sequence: TGCGCCAGCAGCTTGGACAGGGGAACTGAGCAGTACTTC.

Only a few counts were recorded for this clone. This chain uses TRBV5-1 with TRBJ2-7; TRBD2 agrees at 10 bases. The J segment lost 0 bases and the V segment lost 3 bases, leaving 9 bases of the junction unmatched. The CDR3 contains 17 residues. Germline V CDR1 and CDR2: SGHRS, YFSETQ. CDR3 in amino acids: CASSWGLSGGSSYEQYF. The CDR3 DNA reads TGCGCCAGCAGCTGGGGCCTTAGCGGGGGGAGCTCCTACGAGCAGTACTTC.

In DNA form, the CDR3 reads TGTGCCATCAGTGTGGAGAGATACGAGCAGTACTTC. Its protein product is CAISVERYEQYF. The chain combines TRBV10-3 with TRBJ2-7; D gene uncertain. Looked up from germline, CDR1 is ENHRY and CDR2 is SYGVKD. The CDR3 has 12 residues. V was cut by 4 bases and J by 4 bases, with 8 bases left in between.